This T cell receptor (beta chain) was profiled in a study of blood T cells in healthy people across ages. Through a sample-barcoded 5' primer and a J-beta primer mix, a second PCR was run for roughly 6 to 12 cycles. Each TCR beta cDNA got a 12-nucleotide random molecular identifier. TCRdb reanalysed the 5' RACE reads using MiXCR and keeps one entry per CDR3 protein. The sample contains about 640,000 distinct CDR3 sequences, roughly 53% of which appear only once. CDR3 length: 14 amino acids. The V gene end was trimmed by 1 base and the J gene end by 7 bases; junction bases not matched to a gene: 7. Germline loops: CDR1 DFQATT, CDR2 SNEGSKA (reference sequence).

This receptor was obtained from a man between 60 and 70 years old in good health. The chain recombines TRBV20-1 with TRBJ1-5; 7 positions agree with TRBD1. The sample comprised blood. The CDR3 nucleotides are TGCAGTGCTAGAGTAGGGGGCGCGAGGCAGCCCCAGCATTTT. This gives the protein CSARVGGARQPQHF.